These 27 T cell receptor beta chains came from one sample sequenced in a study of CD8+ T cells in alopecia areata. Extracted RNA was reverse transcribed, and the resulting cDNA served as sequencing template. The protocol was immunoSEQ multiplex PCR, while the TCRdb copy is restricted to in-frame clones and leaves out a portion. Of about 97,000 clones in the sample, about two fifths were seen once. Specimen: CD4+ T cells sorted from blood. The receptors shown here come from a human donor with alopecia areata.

DNA for the CDR3: TGTGCCAGCAGCTTAGCCACAGGGGAGACCCAGTACTTC. Amino acids: CASSLATGETQYF. The chain is built from TRBV7-6 and TRBJ2-5; D might be TRBD1 (6 bases). CDR1 and CDR2 from the germline V gene are SGHVS and FNYEAQ. Trimming took off 0 bases at V and 5 bases at J, with 7 bases between the two ends. This CDR3 region has 13 residues.

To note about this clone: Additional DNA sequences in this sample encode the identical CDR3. The CDR3 is CSVDSYNEQFF. The CDR3 DNA reads as TGCAGCGTCGACTCCTACAATGAGCAGTTCTTC. The rearrangement links TRBV29-1 to TRBJ2-1; D gene unclear. V was clipped by 6 bases and J by 0 bases, with 3 bases between them. This CDR3 is built from 11 residues. Germline V gene lookup returns CDR1 SQVTM and CDR2 ANQGSEA.

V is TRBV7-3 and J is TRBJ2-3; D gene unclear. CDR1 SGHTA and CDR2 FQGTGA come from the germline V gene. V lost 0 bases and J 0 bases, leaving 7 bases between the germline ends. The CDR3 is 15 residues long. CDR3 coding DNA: TGTGCCAGCAGCTTAACTACCGGGAGCACAGATACGCAGTATTTT. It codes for CASSLTTGSTDTQYF.

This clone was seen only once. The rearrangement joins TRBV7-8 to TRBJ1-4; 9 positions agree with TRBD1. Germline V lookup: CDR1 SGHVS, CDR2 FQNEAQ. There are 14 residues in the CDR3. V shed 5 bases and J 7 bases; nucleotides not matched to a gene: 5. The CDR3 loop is CASSEGQGGEKLFF. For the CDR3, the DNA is TGTGCCAGCAGCGAGGGACAGGGCGGTGAAAAACTGTTTTTT.

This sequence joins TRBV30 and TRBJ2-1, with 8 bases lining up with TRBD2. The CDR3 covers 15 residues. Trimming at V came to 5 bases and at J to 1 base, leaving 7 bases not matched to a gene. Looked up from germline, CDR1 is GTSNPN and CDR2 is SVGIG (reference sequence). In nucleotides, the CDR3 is TGTGCCTGGGGCGCGATAGCGGGGTCCTACAATGAGCAGTTCTTC. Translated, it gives CAWGAIAGSYNEQFF.

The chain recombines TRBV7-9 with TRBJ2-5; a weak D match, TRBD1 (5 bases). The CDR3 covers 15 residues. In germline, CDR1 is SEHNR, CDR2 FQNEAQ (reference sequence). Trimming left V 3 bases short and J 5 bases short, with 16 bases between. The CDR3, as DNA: TGTGCCAGCAGCTTCGTAGGGGCTATCGGCGAGACCCAGTACTTC. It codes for CASSFVGAIGETQYF.

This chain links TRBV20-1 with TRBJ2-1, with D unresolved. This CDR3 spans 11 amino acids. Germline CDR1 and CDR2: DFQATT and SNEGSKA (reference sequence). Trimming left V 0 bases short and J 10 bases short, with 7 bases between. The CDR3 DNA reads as TGCAGTGCTAGAGAAGGTTGGGAGCAGTTCTTC. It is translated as CSAREGWEQFF.

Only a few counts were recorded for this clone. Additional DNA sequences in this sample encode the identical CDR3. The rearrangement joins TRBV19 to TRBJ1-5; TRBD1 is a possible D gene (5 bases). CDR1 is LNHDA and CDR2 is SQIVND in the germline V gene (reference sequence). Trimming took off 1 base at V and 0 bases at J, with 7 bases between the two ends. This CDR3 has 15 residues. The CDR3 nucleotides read TGTGCCAGTAGTATAGCAGGGTATAGCAATCAGCCCCAGCATTTT. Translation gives CASSIAGYSNQPQHF.

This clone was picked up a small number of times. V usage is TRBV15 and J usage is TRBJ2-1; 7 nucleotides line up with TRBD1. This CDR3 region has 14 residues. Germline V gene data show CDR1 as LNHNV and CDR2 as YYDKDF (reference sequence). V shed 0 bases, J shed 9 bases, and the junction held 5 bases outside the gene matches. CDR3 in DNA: TGTGCCACCAGCAGAGATCTAGGGGGCGGTGAGCAGTTCTTC. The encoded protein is CATSRDLGGGEQFF.

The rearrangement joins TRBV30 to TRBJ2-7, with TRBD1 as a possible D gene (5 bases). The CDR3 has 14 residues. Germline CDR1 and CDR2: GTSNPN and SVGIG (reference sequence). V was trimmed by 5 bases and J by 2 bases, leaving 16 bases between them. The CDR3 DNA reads TGTGCCTGGGGACCTCAGGGTCGGGCCTACGAGCAGTACTTC. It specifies CAWGPQGRAYEQYF.

The CDR3 spells CAISAPGLQETQYF. The CDR3 coding sequence is TGTGCCATCAGCGCACCGGGACTGCAAGAGACCCAGTACTTC. The rearrangement joins TRBV10-3 to TRBJ2-5; perhaps TRBD2 as D (6 bases). V lost 6 bases and J 2 bases, leaving 13 bases between the germline ends. The CDR3 runs 14 residues. CDR1 is ENHRY and CDR2 is SYGVKD in the germline V gene.

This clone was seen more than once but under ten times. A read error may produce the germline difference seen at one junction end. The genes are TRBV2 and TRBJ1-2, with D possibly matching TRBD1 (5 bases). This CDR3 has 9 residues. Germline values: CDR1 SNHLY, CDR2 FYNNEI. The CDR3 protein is CATDSLDAF. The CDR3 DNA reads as TGTGCCACCGACAGTTTAGATGCCTTC. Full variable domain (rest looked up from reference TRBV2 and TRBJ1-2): EPEVTQTPSHQVTQMGQEVILRCVPISNHLYFYWYRQILGQKVEFLVSFYNNEISEKSEIFDDQFSVERPDGSNFTLKIRSTKLEDSAMYFCATDSLDAFGSGTRLTVV.

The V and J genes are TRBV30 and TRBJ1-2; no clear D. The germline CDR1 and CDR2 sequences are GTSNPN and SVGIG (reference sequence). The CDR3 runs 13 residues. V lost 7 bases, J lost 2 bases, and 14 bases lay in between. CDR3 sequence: CASNRRRNYGYTF. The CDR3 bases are TGTGCCTCCAACCGCCGCAGGAACTATGGCTACACCTTC.

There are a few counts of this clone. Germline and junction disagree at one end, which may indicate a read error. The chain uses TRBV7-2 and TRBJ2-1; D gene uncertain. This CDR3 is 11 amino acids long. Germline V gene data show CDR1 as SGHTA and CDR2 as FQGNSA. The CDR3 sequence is CASSAYSEQFF. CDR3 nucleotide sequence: TGTGCCAGCAGCGCGTACAGTGAGCAGTTCTTC.

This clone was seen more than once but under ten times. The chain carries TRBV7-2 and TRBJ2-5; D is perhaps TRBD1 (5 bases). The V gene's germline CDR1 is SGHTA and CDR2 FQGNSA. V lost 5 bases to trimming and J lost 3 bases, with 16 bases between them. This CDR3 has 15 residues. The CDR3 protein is CASSPDSTVEETQYF. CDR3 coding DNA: TGTGCCAGCAGCCCAGACTCGACAGTGGAAGAGACCCAGTACTTC.

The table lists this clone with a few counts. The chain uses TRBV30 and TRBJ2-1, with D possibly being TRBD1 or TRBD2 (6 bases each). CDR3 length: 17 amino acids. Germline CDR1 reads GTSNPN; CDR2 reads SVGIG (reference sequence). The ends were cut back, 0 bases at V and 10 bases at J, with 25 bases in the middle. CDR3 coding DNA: TGTGCCTGGAGTGTAAGCTGGGGGGCAGGGGTTCGGGAAGAGCAGTTCTTC. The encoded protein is CAWSVSWGAGVREEQFF.

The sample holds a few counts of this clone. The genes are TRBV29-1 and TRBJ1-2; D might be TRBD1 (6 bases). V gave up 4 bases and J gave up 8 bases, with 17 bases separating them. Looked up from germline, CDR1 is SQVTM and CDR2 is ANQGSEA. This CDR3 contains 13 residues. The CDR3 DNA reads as TGCAGCGTTGTCCGACAGGTTGCTTGGGGCTACACCTTC. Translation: CSVVRQVAWGYTF. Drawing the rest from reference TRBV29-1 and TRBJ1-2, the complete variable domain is SAVISQKPSRDICQRGTSLTIQCQVDSQVTMMFWYRQQPGQSLTLIATANQGSEATYESGFVIDKFPISRPNLTFSTLTVSNMSPEDSSIYLCSVVRQVAWGYTFGSGTRLTVV.

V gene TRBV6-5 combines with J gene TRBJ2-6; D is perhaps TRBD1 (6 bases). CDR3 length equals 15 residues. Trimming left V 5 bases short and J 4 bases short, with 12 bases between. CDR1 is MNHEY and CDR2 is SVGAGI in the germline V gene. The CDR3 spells CASSPNQGGANVLTF. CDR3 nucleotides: TGTGCCAGCAGTCCTAATCAGGGGGGGGCCAACGTCCTGACTTTC.

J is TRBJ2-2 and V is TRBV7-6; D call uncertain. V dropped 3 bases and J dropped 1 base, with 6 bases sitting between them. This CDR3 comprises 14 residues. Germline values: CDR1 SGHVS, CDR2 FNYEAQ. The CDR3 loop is CASSFYENTGELFF. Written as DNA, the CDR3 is TGTGCCAGCAGCTTCTACGAGAACACCGGGGAGCTGTTTTTT.

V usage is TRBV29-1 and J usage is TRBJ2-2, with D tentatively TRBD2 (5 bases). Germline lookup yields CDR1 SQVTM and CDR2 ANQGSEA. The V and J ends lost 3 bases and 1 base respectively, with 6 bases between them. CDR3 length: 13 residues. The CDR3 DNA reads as TGCAGCGTTGACGGGATGAACACCGGGGAGCTGTTTTTT. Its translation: CSVDGMNTGELFF.

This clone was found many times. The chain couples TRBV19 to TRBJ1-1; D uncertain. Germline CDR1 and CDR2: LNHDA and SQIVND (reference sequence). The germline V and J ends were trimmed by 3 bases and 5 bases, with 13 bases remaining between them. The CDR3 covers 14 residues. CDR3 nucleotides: TGTGCCAGTAGTATGGACTTGGGCGGGACTGAAGCTTTCTTT. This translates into CASSMDLGGTEAFF.

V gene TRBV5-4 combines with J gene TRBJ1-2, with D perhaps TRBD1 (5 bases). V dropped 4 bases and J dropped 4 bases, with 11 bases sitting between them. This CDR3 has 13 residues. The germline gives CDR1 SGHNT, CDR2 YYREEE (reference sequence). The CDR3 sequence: CASSGDRGYGYTF. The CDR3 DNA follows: TGTGCCAGCAGCGGTGACAGAGGCTATGGCTACACCTTC. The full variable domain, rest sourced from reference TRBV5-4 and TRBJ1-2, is ETGVTQSPTHLIKTRGQQVTLRCSSQSGHNTVSWYQQALGQGPQFIFQYYREEENGRGNFPPRFSGLQFPNYSSELNVNALELDDSALYLCASSGDRGYGYTFGSGTRLTVV.

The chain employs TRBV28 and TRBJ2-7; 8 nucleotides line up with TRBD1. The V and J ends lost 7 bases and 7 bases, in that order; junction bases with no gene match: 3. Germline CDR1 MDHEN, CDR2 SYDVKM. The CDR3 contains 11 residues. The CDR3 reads CASKTGGEQYF. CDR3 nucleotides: TGTGCCAGCAAAACAGGGGGTGAGCAGTACTTC. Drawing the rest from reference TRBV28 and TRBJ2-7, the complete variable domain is DVKVTQSSRYLVKRTGEKVFLECVQDMDHENMFWYRQDPGLGLRLIYFSYDVKMKEKGDIPEGYSVSREKKERFSLILESASTNQTSMYLCASKTGGEQYFGPGTRLTVT.

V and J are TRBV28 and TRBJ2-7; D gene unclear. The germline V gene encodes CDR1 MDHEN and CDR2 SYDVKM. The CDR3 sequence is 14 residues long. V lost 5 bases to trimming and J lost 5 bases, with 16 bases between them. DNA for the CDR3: TGTGCCAGCAGTAAGGACCCCCTCGAAAACGAGCAGTACTTC. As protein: CASSKDPLENEQYF.

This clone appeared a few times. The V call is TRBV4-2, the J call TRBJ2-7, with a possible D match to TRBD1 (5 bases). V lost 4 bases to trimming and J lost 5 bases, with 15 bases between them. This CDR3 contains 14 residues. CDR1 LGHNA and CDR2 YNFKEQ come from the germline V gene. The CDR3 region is CASSPRPGFHEQYF. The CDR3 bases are TGTGCCAGCAGCCCGCGTCCAGGGTTCCACGAGCAGTACTTC.

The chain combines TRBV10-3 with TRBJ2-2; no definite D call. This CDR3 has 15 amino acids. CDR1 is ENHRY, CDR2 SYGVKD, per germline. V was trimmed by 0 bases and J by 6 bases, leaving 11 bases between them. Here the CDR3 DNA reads TGTGCCATCAGTGAGTCGGCCCGCCCGTCCGGGGAGCTGTTTTTT. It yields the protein CAISESARPSGELFF.

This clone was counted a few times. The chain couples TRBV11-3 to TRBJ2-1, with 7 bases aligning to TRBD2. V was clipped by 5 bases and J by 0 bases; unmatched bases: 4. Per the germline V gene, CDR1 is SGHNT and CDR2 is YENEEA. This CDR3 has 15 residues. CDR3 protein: CASSPRLASYNEQFF. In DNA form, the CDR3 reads TGTGCCAGCAGCCCAAGACTAGCCTCCTACAATGAGCAGTTCTTC.